This TCR beta chain was found in a study of blood T cell repertoires in COVID-19. Study-wide context: The United States, Italy and Spain were the sources of the acute and convalescent COVID-19 samples. The analysed material was cDNA or gDNA that came from T cells, B-cell-depleted T cells, or PBMCs.

Seattle's cohort entered during active infection and was followed longitudinally. This CDR3 contains 14 residues. Trimming cost V 6 bases and J 3 bases; bases outside gene matches: 5. The germline CDR1 and CDR2 sequences are ENHRY and SYGVKD. As originally analysed: Amplification with reference gene primers provided the estimates of nucleated cell counts. Repertoires were generated with immunoSEQ multiplex PCR, while TCRdb's copy carries only in-frame clones and drops some. V, J and clone size are those of that table, while D and trimming were read from the DNA. In the table there are a few hundred thousand clones, around nine tenths of which are singletons.

The sample taken for sequencing was peripheral blood. V and J are TRBV10-3 and TRBJ2-4; 7 nucleotides match TRBD2. The receptor comes from a woman in her twenties or thirties with COVID-19, enrolled during active disease. In DNA form, the CDR3 reads TGTGCCATCAGCGGCGGGAGTGGCAAAAACATTCAGTACTTC. It specifies CAISGGSGKNIQYF.